These 17 T cell receptor beta chains were all obtained from the same sample, sequenced in a study of neoadjuvant anti-PD-1 for oral cavity cancer (TCRdb year 2021). The time point label of this sample denotes: after neoadjuvant nivolumab, at surgical resection. The protocol used for the library was the immunoSEQ multiplex PCR assay. Imported from immuneACCESS, the table was reduced by TCRdb to in-frame sequences with V and J called. These copies leave out some clones; in studies compared against another copy, an unresolved V gene accounts for under half, and the cause of the remainder is not known. Here the sample has 40,000 to 50,000 clones; about 77% occur a single time. 4% to 5.5% of the sample rests with the top ten. This material consisted of PBMCs, taken after nivolumab (anti-PD-1) treatment. The receptor source for this set is a person between 40 and 85 years old with oral cavity squamous cell carcinoma.

Here the CDR3 DNA reads TGTGCCAGCAGTTTTATCACCGGGGGAACTCGGGAGGATAACTATGGCTACACCTTC. It yields the protein CASSFITGGTREDNYGYTF. The J gene is TRBJ1-2, the V gene TRBV27; tentatively, D is TRBD1 (5 bases). CDR1 and CDR2 from the germline V gene are MNHEY and SMNVEV (reference sequence). The CDR3 covers 19 residues. Trimming took off 3 bases at V and 1 base at J, with 24 bases between the two ends.

The chain combines TRBV28 with TRBJ1-1; no clear D gene. Germline assignment: CDR1 MDHEN and CDR2 SYDVKM. V lost 2 bases and J lost 3, with 13 bases in between. CDR3 length: 15 amino acids. The CDR3 is CASSLPPAGYTEAFF. The CDR3 DNA sequence: TGTGCCAGCAGTTTACCCCCGGCAGGCTACACTGAAGCTTTCTTT.

The chain uses TRBV6-1 and TRBJ1-4; D may be TRBD1 (6 bases). The length of the CDR3 is 13 residues. Germline V gene data show CDR1 as MNHNS and CDR2 as SASEGT. The V gene lost 7 bases and the J gene lost 8 bases, with 14 bases spanning the gap. CDR3 sequence reads: CASTSGGLEKLFF. For the CDR3, the DNA is TGTGCCAGCACCTCGGGGGGGCTGGAAAAACTGTTTTTT.

The chain has TRBV5-1 and TRBJ2-2, with D maybe TRBD1 (5 bases). The CDR3 is 14 amino acids. The germline CDR1 and CDR2 sequences are SGHRS and YFSETQ. Between the trimmed V and J ends, which lost 5 bases and 2 bases, there was a span of 10 bases. The CDR3 reads CASSRGTNTGELFF. CDR3 bases: TGCGCCAGCAGTAGGGGCACTAACACCGGGGAGCTGTTTTTT.

The gene calls are TRBV6-1 and TRBJ2-7; D tentatively fits TRBD1 or TRBD2 (5 bases each). CDR1 and CDR2 from the germline V gene are MNHNS and SASEGT. V shed 1 base and J shed 2 bases, with 15 bases lying between them. There are 16 residues in the CDR3. In nucleotides, the CDR3 is TGTGCCAGCAGTGAAGTGGGATGGGGGAGTACCTACGAGCAGTACTTC. Translated, it gives CASSEVGWGSTYEQYF.

The chain uses TRBV19 and TRBJ2-1; the D gene is possibly TRBD2 (7 bases). CDR3 length: 15 residues. V was shortened by 4 bases and J by 5 bases, with 15 bases between the two germline ends. Germline V CDR1 and CDR2: LNHDA, SQIVND (reference sequence). The CDR3 protein is CASSTGGLADNEQFF. The CDR3 DNA reads TGTGCCAGTAGTACCGGGGGCCTAGCGGACAATGAGCAGTTCTTC.

The chain is built from TRBV4-1 and TRBJ2-6; D might be TRBD1 (6 bases). The CDR3 totals 16 residues. Between the trimmed V and J ends, which lost 0 bases and 1 base, there was a span of 7 bases. In germline, CDR1 is MGHRA, CDR2 YSYEKL. This CDR3 is CASSQEGGSGANVLTF. The DNA for the CDR3 is TGCGCCAGCAGCCAAGAAGGGGGTTCTGGGGCCAACGTCCTGACTTTC.

The J gene is TRBJ1-5, the V gene TRBV19; D not certain. This CDR3 is built from 16 residues. Trimming pared 3 bases from V and 0 bases from J, leaving 12 bases between. Germline loops: CDR1 LNHDA, CDR2 SQIVND (reference sequence). The CDR3 protein is CASSIRGRRSNQPQHF. The CDR3, as DNA: TGTGCCAGTAGTATTCGAGGGAGACGTAGCAATCAGCCCCAGCATTTT.

This clone has more than one count but fewer than ten. V and J are TRBV2 and TRBJ1-4; possibly TRBD1 for D (6 bases). V was clipped by 0 bases and J by 8 bases, with 28 bases between them. CDR3 size: 20 residues. Germline CDR1 reads SNHLY; CDR2 reads FYNNEI. The CDR3 here is CASSEAYHPNDRQDSEKLFF. DNA of the CDR3: TGTGCCAGCAGTGAAGCTTATCATCCCAACGACAGACAGGACTCCGAAAAACTGTTTTTT.

This chain connects TRBV9 to TRBJ2-1, with 9 nucleotides matching TRBD2. CDR3 size: 14 residues. Losses at the gene ends were 6 bases for V and 5 bases for J; bases not matched to a gene: 6. Germline V gives CDR1 SGDLS, CDR2 YYNGEE. This CDR3 reads CASNSGSRNNEQFF. CDR3 DNA: TGTGCCAGCAATAGCGGGAGCAGGAACAATGAGCAGTTCTTC.

The chain employs TRBV5-4 and TRBJ2-1, with D perhaps TRBD1 (5 bases). V lost 5 bases to trimming and J lost 6 bases, with 21 bases between them. This CDR3 is built from 16 residues. Germline lookup yields CDR1 SGHNT and CDR2 YYREEE (reference sequence). The CDR3 region is CASSLPPGQQGNEQFF. The CDR3 bases are TGTGCCAGCAGTTTACCCCCAGGCCAGCAGGGCAATGAGCAGTTCTTC.

V gene TRBV2 combines with J gene TRBJ1-1; D gene ambiguous. The length of the CDR3 is 13 residues. The germline V gene encodes CDR1 SNHLY and CDR2 FYNNEI. Deletions cut 1 base from V and 8 bases from J, with 11 bases between. The CDR3 is CASSEGYPAEAFF. As DNA, the CDR3 is TGTGCCAGCAGTGAAGGATACCCGGCGGAAGCTTTCTTT.

This chain links TRBV6-1 with TRBJ1-1; D is ambiguous. Germline CDR1 MNHNS, CDR2 SASEGT. CDR3 size: 13 residues. V shed 6 bases and J shed 0 bases, with 8 bases lying between them. The CDR3 protein is CASSPGLNTEAFF. CDR3 coding DNA: TGTGCCAGCAGCCCCGGTCTGAACACTGAAGCTTTCTTT.

CDR3 residues: CAWSATPPGGQETQYF. Written as DNA, the CDR3 is TGTGCCTGGAGTGCCACCCCGCCAGGTGGGCAAGAGACCCAGTACTTC. The genes are TRBV30 and TRBJ2-5; D unresolved. The germline V gene encodes CDR1 GTSNPN and CDR2 SVGIG (reference sequence). The V end lost 1 base, the J end lost 2 bases, and 17 bases lay between the germline ends. CDR3 length: 16 residues.

The chain combines TRBV9 with TRBJ1-1; D uncertain. The V gene lost 0 bases and the J gene lost 1 base, with 7 bases spanning the gap. The CDR3 contains 14 residues. CDR1 is SGDLS, CDR2 YYNGEE, per germline. For the CDR3, the DNA is TGTGCCAGCAGCGTAGAGAGCAGGAACACTGAAGCTTTCTTT. It is translated as CASSVESRNTEAFF.

The V and J genes are TRBV5-4 and TRBJ1-1; unclear D gene. The CDR3 is 12 amino acids. The germline gives CDR1 SGHNT, CDR2 YYREEE (reference sequence). Between the trimmed V and J ends, which lost 0 bases and 7 bases, there was a span of 7 bases. The chain's CDR3 is CASSLDRLEAFF. CDR3 in DNA: TGTGCCAGCAGCTTGGATAGGCTTGAAGCTTTCTTT.

This rearrangement joins TRBV25-1 to TRBJ2-7; 7 nucleotides line up with TRBD2. This CDR3 is 15 amino acids long. With V trimmed by 1 base and J by 0 bases, 3 bases remained unmatched. CDR1 MGHDK and CDR2 SYGVNS come from the germline V gene. CDR3 loop: CASSESGTNSYEQYF. The CDR3 DNA sequence: TGTGCCAGCAGTGAATCGGGGACTAACTCCTACGAGCAGTACTTC.